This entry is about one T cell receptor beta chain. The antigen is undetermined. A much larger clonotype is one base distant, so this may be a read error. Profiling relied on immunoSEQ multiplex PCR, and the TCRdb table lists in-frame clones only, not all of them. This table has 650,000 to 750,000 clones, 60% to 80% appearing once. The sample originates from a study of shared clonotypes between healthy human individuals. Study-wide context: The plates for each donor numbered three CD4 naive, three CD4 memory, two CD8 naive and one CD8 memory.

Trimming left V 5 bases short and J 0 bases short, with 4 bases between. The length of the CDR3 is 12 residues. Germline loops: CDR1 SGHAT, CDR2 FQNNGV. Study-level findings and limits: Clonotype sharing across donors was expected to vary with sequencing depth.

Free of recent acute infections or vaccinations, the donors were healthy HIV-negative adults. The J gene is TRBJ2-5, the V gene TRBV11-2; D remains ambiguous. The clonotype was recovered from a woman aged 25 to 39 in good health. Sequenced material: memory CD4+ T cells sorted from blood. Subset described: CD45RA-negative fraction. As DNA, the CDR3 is TGTGCCAGCAGCAAGTACCAAGAGACCCAGTACTTC. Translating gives CASSKYQETQYF.